Listed below are T cell receptor beta chains from one sample, sequenced in a study of blood T cell repertoires in COVID-19. Measured with immunoSEQ multiplex PCR; TCRdb has only the in-frame clones, and not every one. The sample includes 300,000 to 400,000 clones, around 90% seen only once; the top ten take less than 3.5%. Input material: peripheral blood. Receptor source: a woman aged 18-29 years who had recovered from COVID-19. The CDR3 runs from the conserved cysteine through the conserved F or W. Each record gives: J gene, V gene, CDR3 protein.

j_gene: TRBJ2-5; v_gene: TRBV5-6; CDR3aa: CASSSFVAGARETQYF
j_gene: TRBJ1-2; v_gene: TRBV28; CDR3aa: CASSNTGVGMAGYTF
j_gene: TRBJ2-3; v_gene: TRBV9; CDR3aa: CASSTGTGNSDTQYF
j_gene: TRBJ2-3; v_gene: TRBV7-2; CDR3aa: CASSPRTDTQYF
j_gene: TRBJ2-2; v_gene: TRBV7-2; CDR3aa: CASTQGGVTGELFF
j_gene: TRBJ1-1; v_gene: TRBV7-2; CDR3aa: CASSLALPGGAKGEAFF
j_gene: TRBJ1-2; v_gene: TRBV27; CDR3aa: CASSLGGQTVYGYTF
j_gene: TRBJ2-3; v_gene: TRBV4-3; CDR3aa: CASSQASLAGEAGTQYF
j_gene: TRBJ1-1; v_gene: TRBV11-3; CDR3aa: CASSFAPGQYTEAFF
j_gene: TRBJ1-6; v_gene: TRBV23-1; CDR3aa: CASSQSDSHNSPLHF
j_gene: TRBJ2-4; v_gene: TRBV11-3; CDR3aa: CASSPRTGNIQYF
j_gene: TRBJ2-1; v_gene: TRBV21-1; CDR3aa: CASSKEGVAGWSSYNEQFF
j_gene: TRBJ2-5; v_gene: TRBV23-1; CDR3aa: CASRRQGQETQYF
j_gene: TRBJ2-5; v_gene: TRBV6-6; CDR3aa: CASSYSGEGQETQYF
j_gene: TRBJ2-1; v_gene: TRBV11-3; CDR3aa: CASSLRLVGTYNEQFF
j_gene: TRBJ1-6; v_gene: TRBV3-1/TRBV3-2; CDR3aa: CASSQDVRVCYLSSYNSPLHF
j_gene: TRBJ1-2; v_gene: TRBV11-3; CDR3aa: CASSPRQGYYGYTF
j_gene: TRBJ2-5; v_gene: TRBV7-2; CDR3aa: CASSDKGTSGKKETQYF
j_gene: TRBJ2-3; v_gene: TRBV6-2/TRBV6-3; CDR3aa: CASSNGQGLTDTQYF
j_gene: TRBJ1-1; v_gene: TRBV6-6; CDR3aa: CASSYAGGDGEAFF
j_gene: TRBJ2-1; v_gene: TRBV18; CDR3aa: CASSPPQGVEQFF
j_gene: TRBJ2-5; v_gene: TRBV11-3; CDR3aa: CASARTGTGIGTQYF
j_gene: TRBJ2-1; v_gene: TRBV11-3; CDR3aa: CASSFYGNEQFF
j_gene: TRBJ1-1; v_gene: TRBV19; CDR3aa: CASSRLPGQRLNTEAFF
j_gene: TRBJ2-1; v_gene: TRBV7-2; CDR3aa: CASRQAVGLEGNEQFF
j_gene: TRBJ1-5; v_gene: TRBV10-3; CDR3aa: CAISVSPTNQPQHF
j_gene: TRBJ2-1; v_gene: TRBV7-2; CDR3aa: CASRPGLAEGGEQFF
j_gene: TRBJ1-1; v_gene: TRBV6-5; CDR3aa: CASLPKGDRAAFF
j_gene: TRBJ1-4; v_gene: TRBV4-3; CDR3aa: CASSQDRGGATNEKLFF